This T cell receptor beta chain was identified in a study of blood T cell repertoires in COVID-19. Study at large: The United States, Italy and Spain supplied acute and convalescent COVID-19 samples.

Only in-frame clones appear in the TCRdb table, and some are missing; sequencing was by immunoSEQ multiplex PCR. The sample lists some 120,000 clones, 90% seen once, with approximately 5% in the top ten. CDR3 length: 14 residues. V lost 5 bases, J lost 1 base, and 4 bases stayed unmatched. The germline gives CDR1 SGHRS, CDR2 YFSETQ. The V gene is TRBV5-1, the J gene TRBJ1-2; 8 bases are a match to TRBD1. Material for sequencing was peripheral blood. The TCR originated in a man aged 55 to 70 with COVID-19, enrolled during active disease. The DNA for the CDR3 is TGCGCCAGCAGTCAGACAGGGGATAACTATGGCTACACCTTC. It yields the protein CASSQTGDNYGYTF.